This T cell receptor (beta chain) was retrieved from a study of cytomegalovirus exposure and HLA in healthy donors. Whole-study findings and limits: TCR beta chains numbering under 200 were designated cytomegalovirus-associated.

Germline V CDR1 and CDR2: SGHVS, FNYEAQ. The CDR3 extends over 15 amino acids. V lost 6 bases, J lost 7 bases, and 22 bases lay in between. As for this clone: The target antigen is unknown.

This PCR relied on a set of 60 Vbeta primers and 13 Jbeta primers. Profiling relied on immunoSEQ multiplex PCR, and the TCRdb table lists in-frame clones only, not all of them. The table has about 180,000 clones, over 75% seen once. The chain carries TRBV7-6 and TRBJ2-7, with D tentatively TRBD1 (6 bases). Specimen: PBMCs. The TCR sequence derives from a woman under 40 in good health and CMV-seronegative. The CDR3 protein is CASSLFRDTSQEQYF. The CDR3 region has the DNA TGTGCCAGCAGTTTGTTCCGGGACACAAGCCAAGAGCAGTACTTC.